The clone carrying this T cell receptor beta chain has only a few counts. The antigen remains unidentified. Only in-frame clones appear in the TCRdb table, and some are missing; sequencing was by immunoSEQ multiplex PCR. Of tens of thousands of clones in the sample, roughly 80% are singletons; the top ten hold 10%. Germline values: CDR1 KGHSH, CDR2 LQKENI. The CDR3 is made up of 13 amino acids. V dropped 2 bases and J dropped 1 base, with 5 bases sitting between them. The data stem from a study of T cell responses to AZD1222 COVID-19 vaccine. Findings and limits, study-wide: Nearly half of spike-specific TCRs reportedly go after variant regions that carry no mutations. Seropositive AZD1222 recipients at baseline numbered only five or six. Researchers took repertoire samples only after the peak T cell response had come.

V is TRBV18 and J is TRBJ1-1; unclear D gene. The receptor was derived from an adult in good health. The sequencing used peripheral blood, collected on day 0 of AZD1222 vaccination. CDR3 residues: CASSPRENTEAFF. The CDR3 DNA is TGTGCCAGCTCACCAAGGGAGAACACTGAAGCTTTCTTT.